The sequence of this TCR beta chain was determined in a study of T cells in Graves' hyperthyroidism and ophthalmopathy. Authors of the study amplified TCR beta CDR3 regions from RNA transcripts. First-round RT-PCR with HTBI primers amplified the TCR CDR3 region. TCRdb reprocessed the multiplex PCR reads via MiXCR and lists one record per CDR3 protein. The sample has about 350,000 distinct CDR3 sequences; approximately 15% are singletons. This clonotype has at least ten counts. Its antigen is not identified. The CDR3 sequence is 14 residues long. V was clipped by 6 bases and J by 6 bases; unmatched bases: 9. Findings and limits, study-wide: Most clonotypes expanded in the thyroid (above 0.001) were also present in blood.

Sequenced material: blood. The chain joins TRBV12-3 or TRBV12-4 to TRBJ2-7; TRBD1 matches 9 bases. The clonotype comes from a woman aged 30 to 39 with Graves' hyperthyroidism. The CDR3 DNA reads TGTGCCAGCAGGCTCCGGGACAGGGTTGGCGAGCAGTACTTC. Its protein product is CASRLRDRVGEQYF.